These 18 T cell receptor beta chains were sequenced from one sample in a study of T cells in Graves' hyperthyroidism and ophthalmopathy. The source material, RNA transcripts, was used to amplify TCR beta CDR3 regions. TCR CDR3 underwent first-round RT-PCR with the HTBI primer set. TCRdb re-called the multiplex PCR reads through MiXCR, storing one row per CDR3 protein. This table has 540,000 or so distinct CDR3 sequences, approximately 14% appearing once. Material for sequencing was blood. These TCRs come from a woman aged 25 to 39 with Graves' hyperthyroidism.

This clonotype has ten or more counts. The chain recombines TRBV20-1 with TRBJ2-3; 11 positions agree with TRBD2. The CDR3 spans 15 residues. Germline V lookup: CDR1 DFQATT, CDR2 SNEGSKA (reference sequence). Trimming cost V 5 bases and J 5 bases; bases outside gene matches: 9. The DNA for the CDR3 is TGCAGTGCTGAACTAGCGGGAGAGCTGCAAGATACGCAGTATTTT. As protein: CSAELAGELQDTQYF.

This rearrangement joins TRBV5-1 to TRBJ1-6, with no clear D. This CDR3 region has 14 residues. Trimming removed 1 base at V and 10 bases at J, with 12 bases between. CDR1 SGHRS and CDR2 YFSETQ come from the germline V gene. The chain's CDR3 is CASSLWEMGSPLHF. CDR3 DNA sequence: TGCGCCAGCAGCTTGTGGGAAATGGGATCACCCCTCCACTTT.

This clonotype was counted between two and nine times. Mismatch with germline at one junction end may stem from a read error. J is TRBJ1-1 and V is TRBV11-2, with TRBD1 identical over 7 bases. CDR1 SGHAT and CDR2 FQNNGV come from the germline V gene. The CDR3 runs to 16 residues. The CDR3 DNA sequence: TGTGCCAGCGGCTTAATGAGGGGGCCAGGCTACACTGAAGCTTTCTTT. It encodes CASGLMRGPGYTEAFF.

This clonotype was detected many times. The CDR3 spells CSARGLDLYNEQFF. DNA for the CDR3: TGCAGTGCTAGAGGGCTAGATCTCTACAATGAGCAGTTCTTC. This sequence joins TRBV20-1 and TRBJ2-1, with no clear D. CDR3 size: 14 residues. The germline CDR1 and CDR2 sequences are DFQATT and SNEGSKA (reference sequence). Trimming pared 1 base from V and 3 bases from J, leaving 10 bases between.

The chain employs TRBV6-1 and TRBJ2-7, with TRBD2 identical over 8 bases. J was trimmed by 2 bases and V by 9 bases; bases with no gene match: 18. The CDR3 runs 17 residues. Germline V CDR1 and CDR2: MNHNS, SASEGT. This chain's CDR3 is CASRLRSTSVSAYEQYF. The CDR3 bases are TGTGCCAGTCGGTTGAGGTCGACTAGCGTATCCGCCTACGAGCAGTACTTC.

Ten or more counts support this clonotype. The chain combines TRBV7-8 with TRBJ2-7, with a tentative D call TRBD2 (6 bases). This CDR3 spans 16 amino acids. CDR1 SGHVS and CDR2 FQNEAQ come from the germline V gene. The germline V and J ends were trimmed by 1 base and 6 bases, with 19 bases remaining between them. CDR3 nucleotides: TGTGCCAGCAGCTTAGGGTACGGGACGGGAGAGGGCGAGCAGTACTTC. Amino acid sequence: CASSLGYGTGEGEQYF. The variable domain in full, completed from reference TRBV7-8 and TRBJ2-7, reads GAGVSQSPRYKVAKRGQDVALRCDPISGHVSLFWYQQALGQGPEFLTYFQNEAQLDKSGLPSDRFFAERPEGSVSTLKIQRTQQEDSAVYLCASSLGYGTGEGEQYFGPGTRLTVT.

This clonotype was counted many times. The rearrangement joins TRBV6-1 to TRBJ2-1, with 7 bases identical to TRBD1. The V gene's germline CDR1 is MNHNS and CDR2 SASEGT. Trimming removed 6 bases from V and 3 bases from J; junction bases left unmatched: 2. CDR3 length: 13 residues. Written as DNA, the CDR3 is TGTGCCAGCAGCCGGACAGGCTACAATGAGCAGTTCTTC. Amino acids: CASSRTGYNEQFF.

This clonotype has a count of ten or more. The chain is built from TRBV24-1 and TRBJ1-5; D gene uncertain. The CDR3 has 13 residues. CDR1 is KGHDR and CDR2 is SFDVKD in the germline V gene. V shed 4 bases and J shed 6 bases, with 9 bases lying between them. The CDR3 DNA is TGTGCCACCAGTGACTCCCTCGGTCAGCCCCAGCATTTT. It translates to CATSDSLGQPQHF.

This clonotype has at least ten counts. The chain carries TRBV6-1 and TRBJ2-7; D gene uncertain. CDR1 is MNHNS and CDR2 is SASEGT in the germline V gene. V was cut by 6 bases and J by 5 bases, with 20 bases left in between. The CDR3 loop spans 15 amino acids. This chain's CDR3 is CASRKTDSRGDEQYF. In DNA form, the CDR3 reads TGTGCCAGCAGAAAGACTGATTCGCGTGGCGACGAGCAGTACTTC.

The CDR3 DNA sequence: TGCAATTTAAGACACCTCGGCACAGATACGCAGTATTTT. This translates into CNLRHLGTDTQYF. V and J are TRBV20-1 and TRBJ2-3; D not certain. CDR3 length: 13 amino acids. The germline gives CDR1 DFQATT, CDR2 SNEGSKA (reference sequence).

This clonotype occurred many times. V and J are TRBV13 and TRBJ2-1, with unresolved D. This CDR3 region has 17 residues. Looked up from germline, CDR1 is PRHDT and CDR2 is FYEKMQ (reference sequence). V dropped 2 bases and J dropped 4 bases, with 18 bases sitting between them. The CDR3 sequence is CASSLLVSLVSYNEQFF. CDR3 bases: TGTGCCAGCAGCTTATTAGTCAGCCTCGTATCTTACAATGAGCAGTTCTTC.

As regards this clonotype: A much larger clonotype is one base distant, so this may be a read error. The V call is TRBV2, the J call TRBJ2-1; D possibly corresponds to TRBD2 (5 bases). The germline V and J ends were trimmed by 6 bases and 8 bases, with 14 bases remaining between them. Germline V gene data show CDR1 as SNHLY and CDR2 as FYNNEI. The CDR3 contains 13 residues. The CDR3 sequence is CASRDGDLHEQFF. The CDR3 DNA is TGTGCCAGCAGGGACGGGGATCTCCATGAGCAGTTCTTC.

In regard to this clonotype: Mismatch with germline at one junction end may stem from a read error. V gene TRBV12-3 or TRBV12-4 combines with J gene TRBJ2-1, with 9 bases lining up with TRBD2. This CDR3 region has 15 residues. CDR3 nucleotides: TGTGCCAGCAGCCAGACTAGCGGATCCTACAGTGAGCAGTTCTTC. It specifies CASSQTSGSYSEQFF.

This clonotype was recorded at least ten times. The CDR3 nucleotides are TGTGCCAGCAGTTTACCAGGGCGGGATCAGCCCCAGCATTTT. Amino acid sequence: CASSLPGRDQPQHF. J is TRBJ1-5 and V is TRBV27, with a tentative D call TRBD1 (5 bases). The CDR3 is 14 amino acids. Germline V CDR1 and CDR2: MNHEY, SMNVEV (reference sequence). Trimming stripped 2 bases from V and 5 bases from J, with 10 bases between.

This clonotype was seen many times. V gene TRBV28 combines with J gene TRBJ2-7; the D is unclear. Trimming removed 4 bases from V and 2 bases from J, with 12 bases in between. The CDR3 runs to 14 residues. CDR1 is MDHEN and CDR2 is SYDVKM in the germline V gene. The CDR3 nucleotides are TGTGCCAGCAGTTCCGGCGGCAAAACCTACGAGCAGTACTTC. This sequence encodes CASSSGGKTYEQYF.

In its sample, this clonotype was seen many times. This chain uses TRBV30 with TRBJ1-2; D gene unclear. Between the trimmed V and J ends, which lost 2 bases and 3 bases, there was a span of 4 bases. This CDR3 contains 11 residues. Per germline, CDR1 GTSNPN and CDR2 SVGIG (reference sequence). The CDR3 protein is CAWSLHYGYTF. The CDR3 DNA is TGTGCCTGGAGTTTACACTATGGCTACACCTTC.

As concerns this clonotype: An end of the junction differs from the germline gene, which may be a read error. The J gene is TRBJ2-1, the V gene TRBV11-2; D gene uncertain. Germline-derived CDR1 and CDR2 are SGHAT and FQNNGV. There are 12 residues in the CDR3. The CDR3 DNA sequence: TGTGCCAGCAGCTTAGATAGAGGTCGGCCTCTCTTC. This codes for CASSLDRGRPLF.

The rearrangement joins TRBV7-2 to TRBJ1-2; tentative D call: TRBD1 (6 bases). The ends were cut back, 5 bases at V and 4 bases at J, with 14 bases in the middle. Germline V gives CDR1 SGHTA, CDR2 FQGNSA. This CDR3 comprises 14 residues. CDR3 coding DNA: TGTGCCAGCAGCCCAGGGCAGGGGACCTATGGCTACACCTTC. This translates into CASSPGQGTYGYTF.